Here is one T cell receptor (beta chain) with its context. The investigators sampled blood at baseline, at cycle 4 day 1, and at cycle 7 day 1. The germline CDR1 and CDR2 sequences are SGHDT and YYEEEE. CDR3 length equals 14 residues. Trimming pared 0 bases from V and 0 bases from J, leaving 6 bases between. This sample is part of a study of OX40 agonist ivuxolimab in advanced cancers. Measured with immunoSEQ multiplex PCR; TCRdb has only the in-frame clones, and not every one. The repertoire consists of 60,000 to 95,000 clones, with 70% to 90% occurring once and the leading ten covering around a sixth.

The source is an adult with an advanced solid tumor such as melanoma, head and neck, liver or kidney cancer. V and J are TRBV5-6 and TRBJ1-1; D remains unclear. The starting material was CD4+ or CD8+ T cells sorted from blood, obtained in a trial of the OX40 agonist ivuxolimab. CDR3 residues: CASSLVGMNTEAFF. CDR3 in DNA: TGTGCCAGCAGCTTGGTAGGCATGAACACTGAAGCTTTCTTT.